This entry lists 4 T cell receptor beta chains sequenced from one sample in a study of T cell changes during pregnancy in multiple sclerosis. Only in-frame clones appear in the TCRdb table, and some are missing; sequencing was by immunoSEQ multiplex PCR. The table shows tens of thousands of clones, with 92% occurring only once. Specimen: peripheral blood, collected in the second trimester of pregnancy. The receptors come from a female donor in good health, enrolled as a control in a pregnancy study.

The chain is built from TRBV11-2 and TRBJ1-4; D not resolved. The CDR3 is made up of 16 amino acids. Germline assignment: CDR1 SGHAT and CDR2 FQNNGV. V lost 5 bases and J 0 bases, leaving 13 bases between the germline ends. The chain's CDR3 is CASSLHGWATNEKLFF. In nucleotides, the CDR3 is TGTGCCAGCAGCCTACACGGGTGGGCAACTAATGAAAAACTGTTTTTT.

This sequence joins TRBV30 and TRBJ2-1; 8 positions agree with TRBD2. V shed 1 base and J 0 bases; nucleotides not matched to a gene: 2. The CDR3 runs 15 residues. Looked up from germline, CDR1 is GTSNPN and CDR2 is SVGIG (reference sequence). The CDR3 region has the DNA TGTGCCTGGAGTGGAGCGGGGGTCTCCTACAATGAGCAGTTCTTC. This codes for CAWSGAGVSYNEQFF.

The chain combines TRBV10-3 with TRBJ2-7, with D tentatively TRBD1 (6 bases). The CDR3 is made up of 13 amino acids. Trimming took off 4 bases at V and 3 bases at J, with 10 bases between the two ends. Germline CDR1 is ENHRY and CDR2 is SYGVKD. Written as DNA, the CDR3 is TGTGCCATCAGTGGGAAAGGGGGCTACGAGCAGTACTTC. Protein product: CAISGKGGYEQYF.

The chain carries TRBV7-8 and TRBJ2-1; 8 bases are a match to TRBD2. After removal of 5 bases from V and 4 bases from J, the junction contained 13 bases not matched to a gene. The CDR3 contains 17 residues. Germline V CDR1 and CDR2: SGHVS, FQNEAQ. In nucleotides, the CDR3 is TGTGCCAGCAGCCTCCATAGCGCGGGGGGAGGGTACAATGAGCAGTTCTTC. As protein: CASSLHSAGGGYNEQFF.